This T cell receptor (beta chain) was obtained from a study of STAT5B mutations in CD4+ large granular lymphocyte leukemia. Study outcomes and limitations: The CD4+ versus CD8+ T-LGLL clonality difference may reflect limited sample size.

The germline V gene encodes CDR1 SGHRS and CDR2 YFSETQ. CDR3 size: 18 residues. Trimming cost V 2 bases and J 2 bases; bases outside gene matches: 10. Notes on this clone: Its antigen is unidentified.

This table comes from immunoSEQ multiplex PCR, and its TCRdb copy is limited to in-frame clones, with some not included. The table shows about 33,000 clones, with roughly 79% occurring only once. This chain joins TRBV5-1 and TRBJ2-1; 10 bases align to TRBD2. Material for sequencing was CD4+ T cells from blood buffy coats. This TCR derives from a human donor in good health. The CDR3 protein is CASSFGALAGVTYNEQFF. The CDR3 DNA sequence: TGCGCCAGCAGCTTCGGGGCCCTAGCGGGAGTTACCTACAATGAGCAGTTCTTC.